A selection of T cell receptor beta chains follows, all from one sample in a study of blood T cell repertoires in COVID-19. The method was immunoSEQ multiplex PCR; TCRdb's version includes in-frame clones alone and lacks a portion of them. The sample consists of about 100,000 clones, around 88% of them appearing once. Sequencing was carried out using peripheral blood. Every receptor here comes from a human donor in a cohort sampled during active COVID-19. CDR3s include the opening cysteine and the closing phenylalanine or tryptophan. The D gene is left open where the match is weak. Clone sizes are given selectively: once, few, many, or a class where the clone is expanded.

CDR3nt: TGTGCCAGCAGTTACCCCCGGCGGGGCACTGAAGCTTTCTTT
CDR3aa: CASSYPRRGTEAFF
v_gene: TRBV6-6
j_gene: TRBJ1-1
d_gene: .
abundance: .

CDR3nt: TGCGCCAGCAGCCGCACGGGAGTCACCGGGGAGCTGTTTTTT
CDR3aa: CASSRTGVTGELFF
v_gene: TRBV5-1
j_gene: TRBJ2-2
d_gene: .
abundance: .

CDR3nt: TGTGCCAGCAGCCAAGATCCCACAGAGCCTAACTATGGCTACACCTTC
CDR3aa: CASSQDPTEPNYGYTF
v_gene: TRBV3-1/TRBV3-2
j_gene: TRBJ1-2
d_gene: .
abundance: .

CDR3nt: TGTGCCAGCAGCCAAGGAACGGGACAAGAGACCCAGTACTTC
CDR3aa: CASSQGTGQETQYF
v_gene: TRBV3-1/TRBV3-2
j_gene: TRBJ2-5
d_gene: .
abundance: .

CDR3nt: TGTGCCAGTCGATGGCAGGGGGCATTCGGGGAGCTGTTTTTT
CDR3aa: CASRWQGAFGELFF
v_gene: TRBV19
j_gene: TRBJ2-2
d_gene: TRBD1
abundance: .

CDR3nt: TGCGCCAGCAGCCAAGGGGACAGGGGGGCCGGGGAGCTGTTTTTT
CDR3aa: CASSQGDRGAGELFF
v_gene: TRBV4-1
j_gene: TRBJ2-2
d_gene: TRBD1
abundance: .

CDR3nt: TGTGCCAGCAGCGCGACTAGCGGGAGGGCCGGGGAGACCCAGTACTTC
CDR3aa: CASSATSGRAGETQYF
v_gene: TRBV9
j_gene: TRBJ2-5
d_gene: TRBD2
abundance: once

CDR3nt: TGTGCCAGCAGTTACCCAGACAATGAGCAGTTCTTC
CDR3aa: CASSYPDNEQFF
v_gene: TRBV6-5
j_gene: TRBJ2-1
d_gene: .
abundance: .

CDR3nt: TGTGCCAGCTCACAGGGCCAGGGAACAAATCAGCCCCAGCATTTT
CDR3aa: CASSQGQGTNQPQHF
v_gene: TRBV18
j_gene: TRBJ1-5
d_gene: .
abundance: .

CDR3nt: TGTGCCAGCGGCGGACTAGCTGGGGAGACCCAGTACTTC
CDR3aa: CASGGLAGETQYF
v_gene: TRBV6-6
j_gene: TRBJ2-5
d_gene: TRBD2
abundance: .

CDR3nt: TGTGCCAGCGGGGGGGGAAAGAGCTCCTACGAGCAGTACTTC
CDR3aa: CASGGGKSSYEQYF
v_gene: TRBV2
j_gene: TRBJ2-7
d_gene: TRBD2
abundance: .

CDR3nt: TGTGCCAGCAGCGATTACAAAGCCTACGAGCAGTACTTC
CDR3aa: CASSDYKAYEQYF
v_gene: TRBV7-9
j_gene: TRBJ2-7
d_gene: .
abundance: .

CDR3nt: TGTGCCTGTACTCGGGAGTCAAGATCGAACACCGGGGAGCTGTTTTTT
CDR3aa: CACTRESRSNTGELFF
v_gene: TRBV30
j_gene: TRBJ2-2
d_gene: .
abundance: .

CDR3nt: TGTGCCAGCAGTCTACAGGGTGGTACTGGGGCCAACGTCCTGACTTTC
CDR3aa: CASSLQGGTGANVLTF
v_gene: TRBV27
j_gene: TRBJ2-6
d_gene: .
abundance: .

CDR3nt: TGTGCCAGCAGTTTTGTTAGATCAGGAACGCAGTATTTT
CDR3aa: CASSFVRSGTQYF
v_gene: TRBV28
j_gene: TRBJ2-3
d_gene: .
abundance: .

CDR3nt: TGTGCCAGCAGATCAGGGCTAAGTGAAAAACTGTTTTTT
CDR3aa: CASRSGLSEKLFF
v_gene: TRBV28
j_gene: TRBJ1-4
d_gene: .
abundance: .

CDR3nt: TGTGCCAGCAGCCCCGGACACCAATCCTACGAGCAGTACTTC
CDR3aa: CASSPGHQSYEQYF
v_gene: TRBV5-4
j_gene: TRBJ2-7
d_gene: .
abundance: .

CDR3nt: TGTGCCAGCAGCGGGGGGGTAGCGGGAGCGAAGACCCAGTACTTC
CDR3aa: CASSGGVAGAKTQYF
v_gene: TRBV7-2
j_gene: TRBJ2-5
d_gene: TRBD2
abundance: .

CDR3nt: TGCGCCAGCAGCCGGGACAGTGGAAACACCATATATTTT
CDR3aa: CASSRDSGNTIYF
v_gene: TRBV5-1
j_gene: TRBJ1-3
d_gene: TRBD1
abundance: few

CDR3nt: TGTGCCTGGAGCGGGACAGTCGAAGCTTTCTTT
CDR3aa: CAWSGTVEAFF
v_gene: TRBV30
j_gene: TRBJ1-1
d_gene: TRBD1
abundance: .

CDR3nt: TGTGCCAGCAGCACCCGACAGAACCTTAATTCACCCCTCCACTTT
CDR3aa: CASSTRQNLNSPLHF
v_gene: TRBV6-5
j_gene: TRBJ1-6
d_gene: .
abundance: .

CDR3nt: TGTGCCAGCAGCTTGGACCTGGGACTAGCGGGATTATACGAGCAGTACTTC
CDR3aa: CASSLDLGLAGLYEQYF
v_gene: TRBV7-6
j_gene: TRBJ2-7
d_gene: TRBD2
abundance: .

CDR3nt: TGTGCCAGCAGCTTAGTCACTACGCATGAGCAGTTCTTC
CDR3aa: CASSLVTTHEQFF
v_gene: TRBV7-2
j_gene: TRBJ2-1
d_gene: .
abundance: .

CDR3nt: TGTGCCAGCACCCGGGGAGTAGGGCATCAGCCCCAGCATTTT
CDR3aa: CASTRGVGHQPQHF
v_gene: TRBV6-5
j_gene: TRBJ1-5
d_gene: .
abundance: .